This T cell receptor (beta chain) was sequenced for a study of blood T cell repertoires in COVID-19. For the study at large: Samples representing acute and convalescent COVID-19 were sourced from the United States, Italy and Spain. In each case, the material was cDNA or gDNA derived from T cells, B-cell-depleted T cells, or PBMCs.

Per the study methods: Estimates of nucleated cell counts were drawn from the amplification of reference gene primers. Data came from immunoSEQ multiplex PCR; TCRdb stores just in-frame clones and leaves some out. V, J and clone size derive from that table, while D and trimming were established from the DNA sequence. There are about 99,000 clones in the sample; around 90% occur only once, and less than 4.5% lies in the top ten. The germline V gene has CDR1 MDHEN and CDR2 SYDVKM. V lost 0 bases and J 2 bases, leaving 11 bases between the germline ends. The CDR3 covers 16 residues. The receptor's source is a human donor in a cohort sampled during active COVID-19. The sample consisted of peripheral blood. The chain links TRBV28 to TRBJ1-5; D is ambiguous. The DNA for the CDR3 is TGTGCCAGCAGTTTATGGAGGGAGGCGGGCAATCAGCCCCAGCATTTT. This translates into CASSLWREAGNQPQHF.